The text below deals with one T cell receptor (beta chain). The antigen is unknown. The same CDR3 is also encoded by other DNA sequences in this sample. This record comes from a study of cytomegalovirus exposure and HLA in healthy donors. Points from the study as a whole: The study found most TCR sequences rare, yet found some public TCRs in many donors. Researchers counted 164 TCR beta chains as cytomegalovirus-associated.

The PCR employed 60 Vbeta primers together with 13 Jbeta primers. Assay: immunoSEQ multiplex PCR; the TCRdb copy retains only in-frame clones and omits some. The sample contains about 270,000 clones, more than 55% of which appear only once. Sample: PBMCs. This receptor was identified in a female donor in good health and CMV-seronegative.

The CDR3 DNA follows: TGTGCCAGCAGTTCCAGCTACGAGCAGTACTTC. Amino acids: CASSSSYEQYF. The chain links TRBV28 to TRBJ2-7; D is uncertain. The germline CDR1 and CDR2 sequences are MDHEN and SYDVKM. V was trimmed by 4 bases and J by 3 bases, leaving 4 bases between them. The CDR3 spans 11 residues.